The rows below give T cell receptor beta chains drawn from one sample of a study of T cells in Graves' hyperthyroidism and ophthalmopathy. TCRdb re-called the multiplex PCR reads through MiXCR, storing one row per CDR3 protein. The table has over 450,000 distinct CDR3 sequences, approximately 17% seen once. The sequencing sample was made of blood. The receptors derive from a woman between 18 and 29 years old with Graves' ophthalmopathy. Each CDR3 is given with its conserved first and last residue. The D gene is left open where the match is weak. Not all rows give a size; the values are once, few, many and, for expanded clones, a class.

V gene	D gene	J gene	clone size	CDR3 DNA	CDR3 protein
TRBV19	.	TRBJ2-1	.	TGTGCCAGTAGTATAGATACAGGGTCGCTCAATGAGCAGTTCTTC	CASSIDTGSLNEQFF
TRBV3-1	TRBD2	TRBJ2-3	many	TGTGCCAGCAGCCCGGGGGGGACTCTCACAGATACGCAGTATTTT	CASSPGGTLTDTQYF
TRBV6-9	TRBD1	TRBJ1-5	once	TGTGCCAGCAGTTGGTGGCAGGGGGGAGGAAGTCAGCCCCAGCATTTT	CASSWWQGGGSQPQHF
TRBV28	.	TRBJ1-5	many	TGTGCCAGCAGTTTGATGGGGTTTAGCAATCAGCCCCAGCATTTT	CASSLMGFSNQPQHF
TRBV4-1	.	TRBJ2-3	few	TGCGCCAGCAGCCAAGAACCGCATTATAGCACAGATACGCAGTATTTT	CASSQEPHYSTDTQYF
TRBV7-9	TRBD1	TRBJ2-2	.	TGTGCCAGCAGCACCCGGGACAGGGGTAACACCGGGGAGCTGTTTTTT	CASSTRDRGNTGELFF
TRBV4-1	TRBD1	TRBJ1-1	few	TGCGCCAGCAGCCGCCCCGACAGGGGCCCACGGGACACTGAAGCTTTCTTT	CASSRPDRGPRDTEAFF
TRBV4-2	.	TRBJ2-7	few	TGTGCCAGCAGCCAGCTGGACGGATCCTACGAGCAGTACTTC	CASSQLDGSYEQYF
TRBV6-2/TRBV6-3	TRBD1	TRBJ1-6	.	TGTGCCAGCAGTTCCAGGGGACAGGGCCTTTCACCCCTCCACTTT	CASSSRGQGLSPLHF
TRBV18	TRBD2	TRBJ2-7	many	TGTGCCAGCTCACAACTAGCGGGAGTAGACGAGCAGTACTTC	CASSQLAGVDEQYF
TRBV30	TRBD1	TRBJ1-5	.	TGTGCCTGGATTACCGGGACAGGGAAATATCAGCCCCAGCATTTT	CAWITGTGKYQPQHF
TRBV6-6	.	TRBJ2-5	.	TGTGCCAGCAGTTACTCGAGTCCAGTGGGGCAAGAGACCCAGTACTTC	CASSYSSPVGQETQYF
TRBV7-9	.	TRBJ2-7	many	TGTGCCAGCAGCTTAGTCGCGGGCCCCTCCTACGAGCAGTACTTC	CASSLVAGPSYEQYF
TRBV7-2	.	TRBJ2-1	.	TGTGCCAGCAGCTTATGGTTGCGGGGCGATGAGCAGTTCTTC	CASSLWLRGDEQFF
TRBV13	TRBD2	TRBJ2-5	many	TGTGCCAGCAGCTGGGGACTACAAGAGACCCAGTACTTC	CASSWGLQETQYF
TRBV7-9	.	TRBJ1-5	.	TGTGCCAGCAGTCCAGACTCCATACTCGGGACATCTTTTTGGAATCAGCCCCAGCATTTT	CASSPDSILGTSFWNQPQHF
TRBV20-1	.	TRBJ2-3	few	TGCAGTGCTAGAGATCGGGAGAGGGCCAGTTGGACAGATACGCAGTATTTT	CSARDRERASWTDTQYF
TRBV14	.	TRBJ1-1	once	TGTGCCAGCAGTCGCTGGACAGTGGCGCGCACTGAAGCTTTCTTT	CASSRWTVARTEAFF
TRBV12-3/TRBV12-4	.	TRBJ1-4	.	TGTGCCAGCTCTCAGACGGTAACTAATGAAAAACTGTTTTTT	CASSQTVTNEKLFF
TRBV4-1	TRBD1	TRBJ1-4	few	TGCGCCAGCAGCCCCGATACAGGGGGCGCGGGGAAACTGTTTTTT	CASSPDTGGAGKLFF
TRBV20-1	.	TRBJ2-1	.	TGCAGTGCTAGAGATTATATGAGGAATAGTTTGGGTGAGCAGTTCTTC	CSARDYMRNSLGEQFF
TRBV6-2/TRBV6-3	TRBD2	TRBJ2-5	many	TGTGCCAGCAGTTACTGGCGGGAGCTTGGAGAGACCCAGTACTTC	CASSYWRELGETQYF
TRBV12-3/TRBV12-4	TRBD2	TRBJ2-2	few	TGTGCCAGCAGCCGCCGACTAGCGGAGACGAACACCGGGGAGCTGTTTTTT	CASSRRLAETNTGELFF
TRBV10-3	TRBD2	TRBJ2-7	few	TGTGCCATCAGTGAAGGACTAGCGGGGTACGAGCAGTACTTC	CAISEGLAGYEQYF
TRBV7-2	TRBD1	TRBJ1-6	few	TGTGCCAGCAGCTCGGACAGGGGGCCTCGAAATTCACCCCTCCACTTT	CASSSDRGPRNSPLHF
TRBV28	.	TRBJ2-5	many	TGTGCCAGCAGTCAGGGGCAAGAGACCCAGTACTTC	CASSQGQETQYF
TRBV28	TRBD2	TRBJ2-1	many	TGTGCCAGCAGTTTATGGGGCGGGGGGAACTCCTACAATGAGCAGTTCTTC	CASSLWGGGNSYNEQFF
TRBV7-2	TRBD1	TRBJ1-5	few	TGTGCCAGCAGCTCCGACAGGGCCAATCAGCCCCAGCATTTT	CASSSDRANQPQHF
TRBV13	.	TRBJ1-1	.	TGTGCCAGCAGCGCAGGGCTGCCCACTGAAGCTTTCTTT	CASSAGLPTEAFF
TRBV13	.	TRBJ2-2	many	TGTGCCAGCAGCATCTCGAACACCGGGGAGCTGTTTTTT	CASSISNTGELFF
TRBV19	.	TRBJ2-3	.	TGTGCCAGTAGTATTGACGGGAGCACAGATACGCAGTATTTT	CASSIDGSTDTQYF
TRBV12-3/TRBV12-4	.	TRBJ1-3	.	TGTGCCTGCAGTTTTGCGTCGGGAATCGGCACCATATATTTT	CACSFASGIGTIYF
TRBV20-1	TRBD2	TRBJ2-5	many	TGCAGTGCTCCTGGGACTAGCGGGAGGGCGTACCAAGAGACCCAGTACTTC	CSAPGTSGRAYQETQYF
TRBV28	.	TRBJ2-1	many	TGTGCCAGCAGTTCCCCCGACTCTGGCAATGAGCAGTTCTTC	CASSSPDSGNEQFF
TRBV3-1	.	TRBJ2-1	many	TGTGCCAGCAGCCAAAAAGGAGATGAGCAGTTCTTC	CASSQKGDEQFF
TRBV3-1	TRBD1	TRBJ2-3	.	TGTGCCAGCAGCCGGGGACCCGGGACAGGCACAGATACGCAGTATTTT	CASSRGPGTGTDTQYF
TRBV7-3	.	TRBJ2-1	few	TGTGCCAGCAGCACGGACAGCAATGAGCAGTTCTTC	CASSTDSNEQFF
TRBV29-1	.	TRBJ1-1	many	TGCAGCGGAGATAACACTGAAGCTTTCTTT	CSGDNTEAFF
TRBV2	.	TRBJ1-1	many	TGTGCCAGGCGGTACTCGGACAGTGACATGAACACTGAAGCTTTCTTT	CARRYSDSDMNTEAFF
TRBV5-6	TRBD1	TRBJ1-1	.	TGTGCCAGCAGCCAGGGGGACCTCTACCGGGGAGCTTTCTTT	CASSQGDLYRGAFF
TRBV6-1	.	TRBJ1-1	many	TGTGCCAGCAGTTTTGAGGGGGATCTCCCGAACACTGAAGCTTTCTTT	CASSFEGDLPNTEAFF
TRBV20-1	TRBD1	TRBJ1-1	many	TGCAGTGCTAGTCCTTCTGGGACAGGGGGCACTGAAGCTTTCTTT	CSASPSGTGGTEAFF
TRBV7-3	TRBD1	TRBJ1-2	.	TGTGCCAGCAGCTTAGAAGGAGGGAGACAGGGCAAACGAGGCTACACCTTC	CASSLEGGRQGKRGYTF
TRBV27	.	TRBJ2-3	.	TGTGCCAGCAGTACCCGCGATTGGCCAGATACGCAGTATTTT	CASSTRDWPDTQYF
TRBV20-1	.	TRBJ1-4	many	TGCAGTGCCATCAATGAAAAACTGTTTTTT	CSAINEKLFF
TRBV30	TRBD1	TRBJ1-4	many	TGTGCCTGGAGTGACACCGACAGGGCGGTCGAAAAACTGTTTTTT	CAWSDTDRAVEKLFF
TRBV11-2	TRBD2	TRBJ2-1	.	TGTGCCAGCAGCTTAAGTATTAGCGGGACGGGTGAGCAGTTCTTC	CASSLSISGTGEQFF
TRBV11-2	TRBD2	TRBJ2-7	many	TGTGCCAGCAGCCGTACCGGGACTAGCGGGAGGGTATCCTACGAGCAGTACTTC	CASSRTGTSGRVSYEQYF
TRBV6-1	TRBD2	TRBJ2-5	many	TGTGCCAGCAGCTCCCTAGCGGGAGGGAAGGAGACCCAGTACTTC	CASSSLAGGKETQYF
TRBV5-6	.	TRBJ2-3	few	TGTGCCAGCAGCCCCCAGGTGAGGCGCTACACGCAGTATTTT	CASSPQVRRYTQYF
TRBV2	TRBD2	TRBJ2-7	many	TGTGCCAGCAGTTTGTTAGGACTAGCGGGAGGGCCTGGATACGAGCAGTACTTC	CASSLLGLAGGPGYEQYF
TRBV28	.	TRBJ2-6	many	TGTGCCAGCCGGGACGCCCTATTTGGGGCCAACGTCCTGACTTTC	CASRDALFGANVLTF
TRBV7-9	.	TRBJ1-5	many	TGTGCCAGCAGCCCCGCCGGCATCAAACCCCAGCATTTT	CASSPAGIKPQHF
TRBV20-1	.	TRBJ2-3	few	TGCAGTGCTAGAGTTCGGACTACCACTTGGGATACGCAGTATTTT	CSARVRTTTWDTQYF
TRBV5-1	.	TRBJ2-1	few	TGCGCCAGCAGCTATGAGGGTAGCTCCTACAATGAGCAGTTCTTC	CASSYEGSSYNEQFF
TRBV28	TRBD2	TRBJ2-1	many	TGTGCCAGCCACCAGAGCGGGGGAACCTACAATGAGCAGTTCTTC	CASHQSGGTYNEQFF
TRBV6-6	.	TRBJ1-1	.	TGTGCCAGCAGTTACAGGCATCGGGGAATCAACACTGAAGCTTTCTTT	CASSYRHRGINTEAFF
TRBV11-2	.	TRBJ1-6	many	TGTGCCAGCAGCTTAGGACAGCGAAATTCACCCCTCCACTTT	CASSLGQRNSPLHF
TRBV20-1	TRBD1	TRBJ1-1	.	TGCAGCCCGGGACAGATGAACACTGAAGCTTTCTTT	CSPGQMNTEAFF
TRBV29-1	.	TRBJ1-1	.	TGCAGCGAGGGGACCTCTAGGGAGGAAGCTTTCTTT	CSEGTSREEAFF